This entry is about one T cell receptor beta chain. The data are from a study of blood T cell repertoires in COVID-19. Study as a whole: Spain, Italy and the United States supplied samples that represented acute and convalescent COVID-19. Sample material is recorded as cDNA or gDNA derived from T cells, B-cell-depleted T cells, or PBMCs.

Authors' processing steps: Scientists estimated how many nucleated cells there were by amplifying reference gene primers. The table came from immunoSEQ multiplex PCR; TCRdb's copy has only in-frame clones and leaves some out. V and J calls and clone size are given by that table; D and trimming were obtained from the DNA. The table records 200,000 to 250,000 clones, 84% of them present only once. CDR1 is SGHTA and CDR2 is FQGNSA in the germline V gene. The CDR3 is 13 residues long. The ends were cut back, 8 bases at V and 2 bases at J, with 10 bases in the middle. The receptor comes from a woman in her sixties who had recovered from COVID-19. Sample: peripheral blood. The chain is built from TRBV7-2 and TRBJ2-1; maybe TRBD2 (7 bases). The CDR3 reads CASAGDTYNEQFF. For the CDR3, the DNA is TGTGCCAGCGCGGGGGACACCTACAATGAGCAGTTCTTC.